A selection of T cell receptor beta chains follows, all from one sample in a study of PD-L1 blockade in urothelial cancer. TCRdb's copy holds only in-frame clones and misses some; the assay was immunoSEQ multiplex PCR. The sample has 32,000 or so clones, around 82% seen once. The starting material was PBMCs, obtained around atezolizumab (anti-PD-L1) treatment. The receptors come from a man in his 60s with urothelial cancer. Both conserved end residues are part of each CDR3. Each record gives: CDR3 protein, CDR3 DNA, J gene, V gene, clone size, D gene. D genes are given only for firm matches. Where a row states a size, it is once, few, many or the class of an expanded clone; other rows omit it.

CASSLSTGINGYTF | TGTGCCAGCAGTTTATCAACAGGGATCAATGGCTACACCTTC | TRBJ1-2 | TRBV27 | - | -
CASSLEGTSSYEQYF | TGCGCCAGCAGCTTGGAAGGGACTTCCTCCTACGAGCAGTACTTC | TRBJ2-7 | TRBV5-1 | - | -
CASSFGTGETEAFF | TGTGCCAGCAGCTTCGGGACAGGGGAGACTGAAGCTTTCTTT | TRBJ1-1 | TRBV7-9 | few | TRBD1
CASSPRLDSYEQYF | TGTGCCAGCAGCCCTCGACTAGATTCCTACGAGCAGTACTTC | TRBJ2-7 | TRBV7-3 | - | -
CASSYSDRGLHNEQFF | TGTGCCAGCAGTTACTCCGACAGGGGCCTCCACAATGAGCAGTTCTTC | TRBJ2-1 | TRBV6-5 | - | TRBD1
CASSINAGGRYEQYF | TGTGCCAGTAGTATCAATGCGGGAGGAAGGTACGAGCAGTACTTC | TRBJ2-7 | TRBV19 | - | TRBD2
CASSLDGIEQFF | TGTGCCAGCAGTTTGGACGGGATTGAGCAGTTCTTC | TRBJ2-1 | TRBV27 | - | -
CASSRDLTGELFF | TGTGCCAGCAGCCGGGATCTCACCGGGGAGCTGTTTTTT | TRBJ2-2 | TRBV11-3 | - | -
CASSLPNRGDGYTF | TGTGCCAGCAGCTTGCCCAACAGGGGGGATGGCTACACCTTC | TRBJ1-2 | TRBV5-4 | - | TRBD1
CASSGGIDDEQFF | TGTGCCAGCAGCGGGGGGATAGACGATGAGCAGTTCTTC | TRBJ2-1 | TRBV7-8 | - | -
CASSYPGQGYEQYF | TGTGCCAGCAGTTACCCGGGACAGGGCTACGAGCAGTACTTC | TRBJ2-7 | TRBV6-6 | - | TRBD1
CASSRAQGEKLFF | TGTGCCAGCAGCCGGGCGCAGGGTGAAAAACTGTTTTTT | TRBJ1-4 | TRBV11-1 | - | -
CASSPMTGRLEKLFF | TGTGCCAGCAGTCCAATGACAGGCAGATTAGAAAAACTGTTTTTT | TRBJ1-4 | TRBV25-1 | - | -
CASSEPGGKGTEAFF | TGTGCCAGCAGTGAACCGGGGGGAAAGGGGACTGAAGCTTTCTTT | TRBJ1-1 | TRBV6-1 | - | -
CASSPTGGQGVFYGYTF | TGCGCCAGCAGCCCGACAGGCGGCCAGGGGGTATTCTATGGCTACACCTTC | TRBJ1-2 | TRBV4-1 | - | TRBD1
CASSFTGTDTQYF | TGTGCCAGCAGCTTCACAGGGACAGATACGCAGTATTTT | TRBJ2-3 | TRBV7-2 | - | -
CASSEGTSGRGGYEQYF | TGTGCCAGCAGCGAGGGGACTAGCGGGAGGGGAGGCTACGAGCAGTACTTC | TRBJ2-7 | TRBV5-6 | once | TRBD2
CASSTWTGPNTEAFF | TGTGCCAGCAGCACTTGGACAGGGCCGAACACTGAAGCTTTCTTT | TRBJ1-1 | TRBV5-5 | - | TRBD1
CASSVAVGVPDNEQFF | TGTGCCAGCAGCGTAGCGGTGGGAGTACCAGACAATGAGCAGTTCTTC | TRBJ2-1 | TRBV9 | - | -
CASSLYEIISGANVLTF | TGTGCCAGCAGCTTATATGAGATAATCTCTGGGGCCAACGTCCTGACTTTC | TRBJ2-6 | TRBV7-2 | - | -
CASSADTSNYGYTF | TGCGCCAGCAGCGCGGACACATCTAACTATGGCTACACCTTC | TRBJ1-2 | TRBV5-1 | - | -
CASSSGGYEQYF | TGTGCCAGTTCAAGCGGGGGTTACGAGCAGTACTTC | TRBJ2-7 | TRBV28 | - | TRBD2
CASSYEDRKNYGYTF | TGTGCCAGCAGTTACGAGGACAGGAAAAACTATGGCTACACCTTC | TRBJ1-2 | TRBV28 | few | TRBD1
CASSYGTSQNTDTQYF | TGTGCCAGCAGCTATGGGACTAGTCAGAACACAGATACGCAGTATTTT | TRBJ2-3 | TRBV7-3 | - | TRBD2
CASSPSTGEGRFEQFF | TGTGCCAGCAGTCCGTCCACCGGGGAGGGCCGTTTTGAGCAGTTCTTC | TRBJ2-1 | TRBV28 | - | TRBD2
CASSFTQNTEAFF | TGTGCCAGCAGCTTTACACAGAACACTGAAGCTTTCTTT | TRBJ1-1 | TRBV11-3 | - | -
CACQTGNTGELFF | TGTGCCTGCCAGACAGGGAACACCGGGGAGCTGTTTTTT | TRBJ2-2 | TRBV30 | once | -
CASSSGLANEQFF | TGTGCCAGCAGCTCCGGACTAGCTAATGAGCAGTTCTTC | TRBJ2-1 | TRBV7-3 | - | TRBD2
CASRPELAAYNEQFF | TGTGCCAGCAGACCCGAACTAGCGGCCTACAATGAGCAGTTCTTC | TRBJ2-1 | TRBV6-5 | - | TRBD2
CASRYDTSEKLFF | TGCGCCAGCCGCTACGACACATCAGAAAAACTGTTTTTT | TRBJ1-4 | TRBV5-1 | - | -
CASSPADRAEKLFF | TGTGCCAGCAGCCCCGCGGACAGGGCGGAAAAACTGTTTTTT | TRBJ1-4 | TRBV5-6 | - | TRBD1
CASRVSGGPSGANVLTF | TGTGCCAGCAGGGTGAGCGGGGGACCCTCTGGGGCCAACGTCCTGACTTTC | TRBJ2-6 | TRBV27 | - | TRBD2
CASALASVTDTQYF | TGCGCCTCCGCTTTAGCTTCAGTCACAGATACGCAGTATTTT | TRBJ2-3 | TRBV5-1 | - | -
CASSQGRGLAGGTDTQYF | TGTGCCAGCAGCCAAGGGAGGGGACTAGCGGGAGGCACAGATACGCAGTATTTT | TRBJ2-3 | TRBV4-2 | - | TRBD2
CASSGSGSPETQYF | TGTGCCAGCAGCGGGAGCGGGAGTCCGGAGACCCAGTACTTC | TRBJ2-5 | TRBV2 | - | TRBD2
CASSALLAGARDTQYF | TGTGCCAGCAGCGCCTTACTAGCGGGGGCCCGGGATACGCAGTATTTT | TRBJ2-3 | TRBV9 | - | TRBD2
CASSLLLAGETGELFF | TGTGCCAGCAGCTTGCTTTTAGCGGGAGAGACCGGGGAGCTGTTTTTT | TRBJ2-2 | TRBV5-4 | few | TRBD2
CASLSGTNEKLFF | TGTGCCAGCCTATCGGGGACTAATGAAAAACTGTTTTTT | TRBJ1-4 | TRBV28 | - | -